This TCR beta chain was sequenced for a study of early T cells in non-severe SARS-CoV-2 infection. This CDR3 is built from 14 residues. Trimming pared 5 bases from V and 6 bases from J, leaving 17 bases between. The germline CDR1 and CDR2 sequences are SQVTM and ANQGSEA. Each CDR3 protein gets one entry after TCRdb re-called the 5' RACE reads with MiXCR. The sample lists about 50,000 distinct CDR3 sequences, around 10% seen once, with about 5.4% in the top ten. Sequencing used whole blood, obtained at baseline. V usage is TRBV29-1 and J usage is TRBJ2-1, with D uncertain. This clonotype originated in an adult who was a healthcare worker with PCR-confirmed SARS-CoV-2 infection or an uninfected control (not recorded which). CDR3 loop: CSVPSPSTSNEQFF. The CDR3 nucleotides are TGCAGCGTTCCTTCTCCCTCTACTTCCAATGAGCAGTTCTTC.